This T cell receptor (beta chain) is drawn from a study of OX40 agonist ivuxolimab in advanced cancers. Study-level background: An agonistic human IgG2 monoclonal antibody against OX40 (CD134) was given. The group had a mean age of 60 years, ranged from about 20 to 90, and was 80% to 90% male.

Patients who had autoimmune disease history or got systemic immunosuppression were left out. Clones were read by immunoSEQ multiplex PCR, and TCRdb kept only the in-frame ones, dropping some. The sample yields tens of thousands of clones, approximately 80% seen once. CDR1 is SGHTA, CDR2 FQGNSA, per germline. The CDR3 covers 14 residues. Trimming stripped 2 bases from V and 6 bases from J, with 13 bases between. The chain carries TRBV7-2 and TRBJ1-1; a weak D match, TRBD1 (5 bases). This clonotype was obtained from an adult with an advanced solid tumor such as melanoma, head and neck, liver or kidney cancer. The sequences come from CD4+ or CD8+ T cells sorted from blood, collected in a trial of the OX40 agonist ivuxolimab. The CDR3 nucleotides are TGTGCCAGCAGCTTAAACGGGGGTAGGGCTGAAGCTTTCTTT. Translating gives CASSLNGGRAEAFF.